This T cell receptor (beta chain) was recorded in a study of shared clonotypes between healthy human individuals. The data were produced by immunoSEQ multiplex PCR, yet TCRdb's version contains in-frame clones alone and is incomplete. The repertoire consists of about 380,000 clones, with about 97% occurring once and the leading ten covering around 0.29%. Germline V gene data show CDR1 as MGHRA and CDR2 as YSYEKL. This CDR3 comprises 14 residues. V lost 4 bases and J lost 7, with 13 bases in between. The material sequenced was memory CD8+ T cells sorted from blood. The subset was: CD45RO+ cells pooled with CCR7-negative TemRA cells. The sequence was collected from a man younger than 40 in good health. V is TRBV4-1 and J is TRBJ2-2, with unresolved D. The CDR3 spells CASSRVSGNGELFF. The CDR3 DNA is TGCGCCAGCAGCCGGGTTTCGGGTAACGGGGAGCTGTTTTTT.